The present TCR beta chain was sequenced within a study of OX40 agonist ivuxolimab in advanced cancers. Broadly, across the study: Ivuxolimab, which targeted the costimulatory receptor OX40 (CD134), was an agonistic, fully human IgG2 monoclonal antibody. Intravenous ivuxolimab was administered to patients every 2 weeks at six dose levels: 0.01, 0.1, 0.3, 1.5, 3 and 10 mg/kg. Of the 50 to 55 patients in dose escalation, 19 had hepatocellular carcinoma, about 15 had melanoma, 9 had renal cell carcinoma and 9 had head and neck cancer. The dose-escalation cohort was 82.7% male with a mean age of about 60 years, ranging from roughly 23 to 79. Prior anti-PD-1, anti-PD-L1 or anti-CTLA-4 therapy was permitted, and 40% to 50% of dose-escalation patients had received checkpoint inhibitors. Three dose-escalation patients achieved partial responses, one with hepatocellular carcinoma and two with cutaneous melanoma. Peripheral TCRbeta sequencing aimed to test whether ivuxolimab altered TCR sequence diversity and caused clonal T-cell expansion. The paper covers the monotherapy dose-escalation part of the phase I ivuxolimab trial, which included N ≈ 52 patients.

The trial excluded patients who had a history of autoimmune disease or were on systemic immunosuppression. Peripheral blood for TCR sequencing was drawn from every dose cohort at baseline, at cycle 4 day 1 and at cycle 7 day 1. Samples came from an open-label, multicenter, first-in-human phase I dose-escalation trial of ivuxolimab. Adults with locally advanced or metastatic melanoma, renal cell, hepatocellular, or head and neck squamous cell carcinoma were enrolled in the trial. CD4+ and CD8+ T cells were sorted separately from peripheral blood before TCR sequencing. Genomic DNA was isolated from the sorted cells so that the TCRbeta CDR3 region could be sequenced. The immunoSEQ Assay was used to sequence the TCRbeta CDR3 regions. The source is immuneACCESS, and TCRdb retained only in-frame sequences with V and J called. Part of the clones is not carried over; for the studies checked, unresolved V genes explain less than half of this, and the remainder is unexplained. This sample comprises about 86,000 clones, 75% to 95% of them detected only once. The leading ten clones occupy 8.7% of the sample.

CDR1 is given as SEHNR and CDR2 as FQNEAQ, both from the germline V gene (reference sequence). Counted from cysteine to phenylalanine, this CDR3 has 12 amino acids. CDR3 DNA only is kept here, 36 bases in frame from base 1. V drops 5 bases and J drops 1 base, leaving 3 bases in between. What the authors observed across the whole study: Low levels of normalized T-cell clonal expansion were also seen in some patients who did not respond. After ivuxolimab, CD8+ T cells had more expanded clones than CD4+ T cells on average. At doses from 0.1 to 3.0 mg/kg, clonal expansion was seen in both CD4+ and CD8+ blood T cells between baseline and week 6. Partial responders in the 0.1-3.0 mg/kg groups had among the lowest normalized peripheral clonal expansion, especially among CD8+ T cells. Antigen specificity was not determined for the clonally expanded peripheral T cells.

This clone has a single count. No cognate antigen has been identified for it. No qualities accompany the bases; no much larger clone lies one base away. The sample carries other DNA sequences with the same CDR3. Material: CD4+ or CD8+ T cells sorted from blood, obtained in a trial of the OX40 agonist ivuxolimab. This TCR derives from an adult with an advanced solid tumor such as melanoma, head and neck, liver or kidney cancer. The receptor chain draws on TRBV7-9 and TRBJ2-1; a confident D gene designation cannot be given. The sequenced DNA is TGTGCCAGCAGCCTTTCCTACAATGAGCAGTTCTTC. Its translation is CASSLSYNEQFF.